These T cell receptor beta chains were read from a single sample in a study of blood T cells in healthy people across ages. TCRdb re-called the 5' RACE reads with MiXCR, one entry per CDR3 protein. The table has some 1.1 million distinct CDR3 sequences, under 40% seen once. The sample consisted of blood. These receptor sequences come from a man aged 18 to 30 in good health. The CDR3 runs from the conserved cysteine through the conserved F or W. A D gene is named only where the DNA matches it firmly. Clone size is given for some rows only: seen once, a few or many times, or a class if the clone is expanded.

>TRBD1|TRBJ1-1|TRBV20-1|.|14
TGCAGTGCGCGGAGACAGGGCCGGTACACTGAAGCTTTCTTT
CSARRQGRYTEAFF
>.|TRBJ1-1|TRBV15|few|15
TGTGCCACCAGCAGGGGTGGGTCCATGAACACTGAAGCTTTCTTT
CATSRGGSMNTEAFF
>.|TRBJ1-2|TRBV9|.|14
TGTGCCAGCAGCGTAAGGTCAGATGGGGGTGGCTACACCTTC
CASSVRSDGGGYTF
>.|TRBJ2-7|TRBV28|.|15
TGTGCCAGCAGCACTCATGACAGGAGGTCCTACGAGCAGTACTTC
CASSTHDRRSYEQYF
>TRBD1|TRBJ1-1|TRBV7-9|.|14
TGTGCCAGCAGCTTAGTGGGACAGGGGGTTGAAGCTTTCTTT
CASSLVGQGVEAFF
>TRBD1|TRBJ2-1|TRBV20-1|many|15
TGCAGTGCTAGAGTGGACAGGGGCAGGTACAATGAGCAGTTCTTC
CSARVDRGRYNEQFF
>.|TRBJ2-1|TRBV4-3|few|14
TGCGCCAGCAGCCAAGATGTTATTGGAGATGAGCAGTTCTTC
CASSQDVIGDEQFF
>TRBD1|TRBJ2-1|TRBV20-1|.|11
TGCAGTGCCCATCAGGGGGATGAGCAGTTCTTC
CSAHQGDEQFF
>.|TRBJ2-3|TRBV20-1|few|13
TGCAGTGCCGGCGGGCAGGGGACAGATACGCAGTATTTT
CSAGGQGTDTQYF
>TRBD1|TRBJ2-1|TRBV10-3|few|13
TGTGCCATCCTAAGGACAGGGATCAATGAGCAGTTCTTC
CAILRTGINEQFF
>.|TRBJ2-3|TRBV11-2|few|14
TGTGCCAGCAGCCCCCTTATTAGCACAGATACGCAGTATTTT
CASSPLISTDTQYF
>.|TRBJ2-2|TRBV10-2|.|16
TGCGCCAGCAGGGAACAGGGCGGGAAATGGGCCGGGGAGCTGTTTTTT
CASREQGGKWAGELFF
>.|TRBJ2-5|TRBV6-6|many|14
TGTGCCAGCAGTTACCACCGCGCGAGAGAGACCCAGTACTTC
CASSYHRARETQYF
>.|TRBJ2-7|TRBV4-3|.|16
TGCGCCAGCAGCCTCGAGCGGAGGGGCCGGTCCTACGAGCAGTACTTC
CASSLERRGRSYEQYF
>.|TRBJ2-7|TRBV20-1|.|13
TGCAGTGCTCGGCCCCACGGTCCCCTCGAGCAGTACTTC
CSARPHGPLEQYF
>.|TRBJ1-5|TRBV7-2|.|14
TGTGCCAGCAGCTTAGTCTACAGACGGCAGCCCCAGCATTTT
CASSLVYRRQPQHF